These T cell receptor beta chains were read from a single sample in a study of T-cell reconstitution after alpha-beta-depleted transplantation in children. Each CDR3 protein gets one entry after TCRdb re-called the PCR reads with MiXCR. This table holds about 460,000 distinct CDR3 sequences, roughly 11% found once. This sample comprised PBMCs, mostly from graft donor cells, obtained 180 days after TCRalphabeta/CD19-depleted stem cell transplant. These receptors originate from a female patient aged 2-10 years who had a stem cell transplant for aplastic anemia, so the T cells may come from the graft donor. The CDR3 runs from the conserved cysteine through the conserved F or W. The D gene is left open where the match is weak. Only part of the rows carry a size: once, few, many, or a class if the clone is expanded.

DNA	CDR3	J	D	size	V
TGTGCCAGCAGCCAGGGGGGAGGGGTTGGAGCCAAAAACATTCAGTACTTC	CASSQGGGVGAKNIQYF	TRBJ2-4	TRBD2	-	TRBV3-1
TGTGCCAGCAGCCTCCTGACCAGGGACACCCCCCGCACCTTC	CASSLLTRDTPRTF	TRBJ1-2	-	-	TRBV12-3/TRBV12-4
TGCAGCGTAGGCCGACAGGACGCTTTCTTT	CSVGRQDAFF	TRBJ1-1	-	-	TRBV29-1
TGTGCCAGCAGTTACCGACCCACTAATGAAAAACTGTTTTTT	CASSYRPTNEKLFF	TRBJ1-4	-	-	TRBV6-5
TGTGCCACCAGTAAGAGGGGGAAGGACTATGGCTACACCTTC	CATSKRGKDYGYTF	TRBJ1-2	-	-	TRBV24-1
TGTGCCAGCAGTCCCAGGATCGCCGGACAGGGTGAGACCCAGTACTTC	CASSPRIAGQGETQYF	TRBJ2-5	TRBD1	few	TRBV6-1
TGTGCCATCAGTGAGTCGGGGACAGGGTACAATCAGCCCCAGCATTTT	CAISESGTGYNQPQHF	TRBJ1-5	TRBD1	-	TRBV10-3
TGTGCCAGCAGTTTAGATGTAAGCTACGAGCAGTACTTC	CASSLDVSYEQYF	TRBJ2-7	-	-	TRBV6-5
TGTGCCAGTAGGCCGGAGGGCATGAGGTTGAACACTGAAGCTTTCTTT	CASRPEGMRLNTEAFF	TRBJ1-1	-	-	TRBV19
TGCAGTGCTAGACGTCAACAGGGCGCCGGGGAGCTGTTTTTT	CSARRQQGAGELFF	TRBJ2-2	-	few	TRBV20-1
TGTGCCAGCAGGGCCGGGACAAAGAACATTCAGTACTTC	CASRAGTKNIQYF	TRBJ2-4	-	few	TRBV7-9
TGCAGTGCTGGGGGGGCATCAGCAGATACGCAGTATTTT	CSAGGASADTQYF	TRBJ2-3	-	-	TRBV20-1
TGTGCCAGCAGTAGAATCACAGATACGCAGTATTTT	CASSRITDTQYF	TRBJ2-3	-	few	TRBV6-6
TGCAGCTATCAGGGTTTAAAAGAGACCCAGTACTTC	CSYQGLKETQYF	TRBJ2-5	-	few	TRBV29-1
TGTGCCACCGGACAGTTCTACAATGAGCAGTTCTTC	CATGQFYNEQFF	TRBJ2-1	-	many	TRBV28
TGTGCCAGCTCACCCCGGACTAAAGGGGAGCAGTTCTTC	CASSPRTKGEQFF	TRBJ2-1	-	-	TRBV18
TGTGCCAGCAGCTCAAGACTTCCGGGACTAGCGGGAAGGAGGTCCTACAATGAGCAGTTCTTC	CASSSRLPGLAGRRSYNEQFF	TRBJ2-1	TRBD2	-	TRBV7-9
TGTGCCACCAGCAGAGAAGGAGGGTACACAGATACGCAGTATTTT	CATSREGGYTDTQYF	TRBJ2-3	-	-	TRBV15
TGCAGCGTTGGTTCGGACATTCTGAACACCGGGGAGCTGTTTTTT	CSVGSDILNTGELFF	TRBJ2-2	-	many	TRBV29-1
TGTGCCAGCAGCTTATTTGTCAGTGGTTGGAGGCAGGCGGGGGGTGGCACTGAAGCTTTCTTT	CASSLFVSGWRQAGGGTEAFF	TRBJ1-1	-	many	TRBV7-2
TGCAGTGCTAGAGGTCGCACCTCCTACAATGAGCAGTTCTTC	CSARGRTSYNEQFF	TRBJ2-1	-	-	TRBV20-1
TGTGCCAGCAGCCGAGGGGGAGGGACTAGCGGCTACGAGCAGTACTTC	CASSRGGGTSGYEQYF	TRBJ2-7	TRBD2	many	TRBV3-1
TGTGCCAGTAGTTTCCCACAAAACATTCAGTACTTC	CASSFPQNIQYF	TRBJ2-4	-	-	TRBV19
TGCGCCAGCAGCTTCAACAGGGAGGAGACCCAGTACTTC	CASSFNREETQYF	TRBJ2-5	-	-	TRBV5-1
TGCGCCAGCAGCCAGACCCCGGTGGACAGCTATAGCAATCAGCCCCAGCATTTT	CASSQTPVDSYSNQPQHF	TRBJ1-5	-	-	TRBV4-3
TGTGCCAGCAGTTATCCAGGGTCCTACGAGCAGTACTTC	CASSYPGSYEQYF	TRBJ2-7	-	few	TRBV27
TGTGCCAGTAGTATGTGGGGGACAGGACTTTCTGGGGCCAACGTCCTGACTTTC	CASSMWGTGLSGANVLTF	TRBJ2-6	TRBD1	-	TRBV19
TGCGCCAGCAGCTTGCTGGTGGGGGAATACAATGAGCAGTTCTTC	CASSLLVGEYNEQFF	TRBJ2-1	-	many	TRBV5-1
TGCGCCAGCAGCCAACGGGACTACTCCTACGAGCAGTACTTC	CASSQRDYSYEQYF	TRBJ2-7	TRBD2	-	TRBV5-1
TGTGCCAGCAGCTCTTCCGGGCGGTGGGAGACAGATACGCAGTATTTT	CASSSSGRWETDTQYF	TRBJ2-3	-	-	TRBV5-8
TGTGCCTGGAGTGGGACTTGGAATGAGCAGTTCTTC	CAWSGTWNEQFF	TRBJ2-1	-	-	TRBV30
TGTGCCAGCAGCTTAAAAGCCGGGGCCAACGTCCTGACTTTC	CASSLKAGANVLTF	TRBJ2-6	-	few	TRBV7-2
TGTGCCAGCAGCCAAGCCCCCTACAATGAGCAGTTCTTC	CASSQAPYNEQFF	TRBJ2-1	-	-	TRBV14
TGTGCCAGCAGCCCTAGAGGCTGGTTTCGGAAAGAGACCCAGTACTTC	CASSPRGWFRKETQYF	TRBJ2-5	-	many	TRBV7-2
TGTGCCAGCACGCCCATTGGGACAGGGAGGACCTACGAGCAGTACTTC	CASTPIGTGRTYEQYF	TRBJ2-7	TRBD1	-	TRBV6-2/TRBV6-3
TGTGCCAGCAGCCGATCCAGCAGGGCGGTAGGCTACACCTTC	CASSRSSRAVGYTF	TRBJ1-2	-	few	TRBV27
TGTGCCAGTAGTGTGTACAACACTGAAGCTTTCTTT	CASSVYNTEAFF	TRBJ1-1	-	-	TRBV19
TGCGCCAGCAGTGACCACGGGATAGGGGCTGAGACCCAGTACTTC	CASSDHGIGAETQYF	TRBJ2-5	-	few	TRBV10-2
TGTGCCAGCTCACCAGGGGTGGCAGTGGGGAACCCCCTCCACTTT	CASSPGVAVGNPLHF	TRBJ1-6	-	-	TRBV18
TGTGCCAGCTCACCGGGACACTTGAACACTGAAGCTTTCTTT	CASSPGHLNTEAFF	TRBJ1-1	-	many	TRBV18
TGTGCCAGCAGCGTAGGGTACAGGACCTCCTACAATGAGCAGTTCTTC	CASSVGYRTSYNEQFF	TRBJ2-1	-	-	TRBV9
TGTGCCAGCAGCAGTCAACTAGCGGGAAACAATGAGCAGTTCTTC	CASSSQLAGNNEQFF	TRBJ2-1	TRBD2	many	TRBV7-2
TGTGCCACCAGTGGCGTCAATCAGCCCCAGCATTTT	CATSGVNQPQHF	TRBJ1-5	-	-	TRBV24-1
TGTGCCAGCAGCTTGGCTCACCCCGGGGAGCTGTTTTTT	CASSLAHPGELFF	TRBJ2-2	-	-	TRBV5-5
TGTGCCAGCAGCCATGGCCGGGGGACGAACACTGAAGCTTTCTTT	CASSHGRGTNTEAFF	TRBJ1-1	-	many	TRBV3-1